Given below is one TCR beta chain in context. This sample is drawn from a study of T cells in tumors after PD-1 blockade. CDR3 length: 14 amino acids. Per the germline V gene, CDR1 is KGHSH and CDR2 is LQKENI. With 6 bases removed from V and 6 bases from J, the gap between germline ends came to 12 bases. Template: tumor biopsy or peripheral blood genomic DNA, about 616-6,004 ng per sample. TCRdb's table, derived via immunoSEQ multiplex PCR, lists solely in-frame clones and lacks some. The table shows tens of thousands of clones, with approximately 74% occurring only once. The receptor comes from a human donor with basal cell carcinoma. This chain joins TRBV18 and TRBJ1-6; no clear D. Sequencing was performed on PBMCs, taken after anti-PD-1 treatment. The CDR3 spells CASSPLDRNSPLHF. The CDR3 DNA reads TGTGCCAGCTCCCCTTTGGATCGTAATTCACCCCTCCACTTT.